Shown below are 30 T cell receptor beta chains from a single sample sequenced in a study of blood T cell repertoires in COVID-19. Repertoires were generated with immunoSEQ multiplex PCR, while TCRdb's copy carries only in-frame clones and drops some. The table lists some 300,000 clones, roughly 90% of them singletons. Sequenced sample: PBMCs or T cells enriched from blood (not recorded which). The receptor source for this set is a woman in her thirties who had recovered from COVID-19.

This chain links TRBV7-2 with TRBJ2-5; 11 positions agree with TRBD2. The germline V gene encodes CDR1 SGHTA and CDR2 FQGNSA. CDR3 length: 15 residues. The ends lost 5 bases at V and 1 base at J; junction bases unmatched: 3. The CDR3 region is CASSRTSGFQETQYF. CDR3 bases: TGTGCCAGCAGCAGGACTAGCGGGTTCCAAGAGACCCAGTACTTC. The full variable domain, rest sourced from reference TRBV7-2 and TRBJ2-5, is GAGVSQSPSNKVTEKGKDVELRCDPISGHTALYWYRQSLGQGLEFLIYFQGNSAPDKSGLPSDRFSAERTGGSVSTLTIQRTQQEDSAVYLCASSRTSGFQETQYFGPGTRLLVL.

As concerns this clone: This same CDR3 is encoded by further DNA sequences in the sample. The chain links TRBV29-1 to TRBJ1-1, with D possibly matching TRBD1 (5 bases). Germline V lookup: CDR1 SQVTM, CDR2 ANQGSEA. Trimming removed 4 bases from V and 9 bases from J, with 12 bases in between. This CDR3 region has 11 residues. CDR3 DNA sequence: TGCAGCGTTGTTGCAGGGTTACAAGCTTTCTTT. Protein sequence: CSVVAGLQAFF.

The chain is built from TRBV29-1 and TRBJ1-2; TRBD1 might be the D (5 bases). Deletions cut 3 bases from V and 8 bases from J, with 19 bases between. CDR1 and CDR2 from the germline V gene are SQVTM and ANQGSEA. The CDR3 loop spans 14 amino acids. The CDR3 spells CSVDPPAGIWGYTF. CDR3 bases: TGCAGCGTTGACCCGCCGGCAGGGATATGGGGCTACACCTTC.

The chain employs TRBV5-1 and TRBJ2-7; 7 bases are shared with TRBD1. V lost 4 bases to trimming and J lost 3 bases; unmatched junction nucleotides: 7. The germline V gene has CDR1 SGHRS and CDR2 YFSETQ. The CDR3 spans 14 residues. The CDR3 region is CASSPGQELYEQYF. DNA of the CDR3: TGCGCCAGCAGCCCCGGACAGGAACTCTACGAGCAGTACTTC.

The chain joins TRBV13 to TRBJ2-1; D is possibly TRBD2 (6 bases). The V end lost 1 base, the J end lost 9 bases, and 13 bases lay between the germline ends. From germline, CDR1 is PRHDT and CDR2 FYEKMQ (reference sequence). The CDR3 contains 14 residues. CDR3 DNA sequence: TGTGCCAGCAGCTTAGTTGGGGGGAGTCTTGAGCAGTTCTTC. Translated, it gives CASSLVGGSLEQFF.

The chain combines TRBV11-3 with TRBJ2-3, with 7 positions matching TRBD2. Germline V gene sequence: CDR1 SGHNT, CDR2 YENEEA. The ends lost 5 bases at V and 4 bases at J; junction bases unmatched: 9. This CDR3 is built from 15 residues. Here the CDR3 reads CASSRLAEGSDTQYF. As DNA, the CDR3 is TGTGCCAGCAGCCGTCTAGCGGAGGGTTCAGATACGCAGTATTTT.

V gene TRBV27 combines with J gene TRBJ1-4; D unclear. The CDR3 sequence is 14 residues long. V shed 2 bases and J shed 0 bases, with 4 bases lying between them. The germline V gene has CDR1 MNHEY and CDR2 SMNVEV (reference sequence). The CDR3, as DNA: TGTGCCAGCAGTTTAAAGCCAACTAATGAAAAACTGTTTTTT. Translated: CASSLKPTNEKLFF.

V is TRBV5-1 and J is TRBJ2-1, with unresolved D. The germline V gene has CDR1 SGHRS and CDR2 YFSETQ. The V and J ends lost 3 bases and 0 bases respectively, with 10 bases between them. This CDR3 has 15 amino acids. CDR3 in amino acids: CASSSSESSYNEQFF. The CDR3 region has the DNA TGCGCCAGCAGCTCAAGCGAGAGCTCCTACAATGAGCAGTTCTTC.

This chain connects TRBV20-1 to TRBJ2-7; the D gene is possibly TRBD2 (5 bases). The germline V gene has CDR1 DFQATT and CDR2 SNEGSKA (reference sequence). CDR3 length equals 14 residues. Trimming cost V 3 bases and J 0 bases, with 12 bases left between them. CDR3 sequence: CSASSRRASYEQYF. For the CDR3, the DNA is TGCAGTGCTAGTTCGCGGCGGGCCTCCTACGAGCAGTACTTC.

V and J are TRBV7-2 and TRBJ2-3; 15 positions agree with TRBD2. The CDR3 is made up of 17 amino acids. The germline V gene encodes CDR1 SGHTA and CDR2 FQGNSA. V was pared by 5 bases and J by 8 bases, with 11 bases of the junction left unmatched. DNA for the CDR3: TGTGCCAGCAGCCGCCGGACTAGCGGGAGGGCCTCAGCTACGCAGTATTTT. Translated, it gives CASSRRTSGRASATQYF. The full variable domain, rest sourced from reference TRBV7-2 and TRBJ2-3, is GAGVSQSPSNKVTEKGKDVELRCDPISGHTALYWYRQSLGQGLEFLIYFQGNSAPDKSGLPSDRFSAERTGGSVSTLTIQRTQQEDSAVYLCASSRRTSGRASATQYFGPGTRLTVL.

This rearrangement joins TRBV27 to TRBJ2-1; perhaps TRBD1 as D (6 bases). The length of the CDR3 is 15 residues. Per the germline V gene, CDR1 is MNHEY and CDR2 is SMNVEV (reference sequence). V shed 6 bases and J shed 3 bases, with 15 bases lying between them. CDR3 protein: CASSLQGPLYNEQFF. The CDR3 DNA follows: TGTGCCAGCAGCCTACAGGGACCACTCTACAATGAGCAGTTCTTC.

The chain couples TRBV9 to TRBJ1-1; TRBD1 is a possible D gene (6 bases). The CDR3 is 14 amino acids. V gave up 0 bases and J gave up 3 bases, with 9 bases separating them. Germline V gene data show CDR1 as SGDLS and CDR2 as YYNGEE. The CDR3 bases are TGTGCCAGCAGCGTAGGGACAGCCCACACTGAAGCTTTCTTT. Translating gives CASSVGTAHTEAFF.

The gene calls are TRBV2 and TRBJ2-2, with D possibly TRBD2 on 6 matching bases. This CDR3 comprises 15 residues. Trimming pared 6 bases from V and 2 bases from J, leaving 13 bases between. CDR1 and CDR2 (germline): SNHLY, FYNNEI. The DNA for the CDR3 is TGTGCCAGCAGGACTCTAGCGACTAACACCGGGGAGCTGTTTTTT. This codes for CASRTLATNTGELFF.

V gene TRBV7-9 combines with J gene TRBJ1-2, with 8 bases identical to TRBD1. Germline CDR1 reads SEHNR; CDR2 reads FQNEAQ (reference sequence). With V trimmed by 2 bases and J by 3 bases, 2 bases remained unmatched. CDR3 length: 14 residues. The CDR3: CASSLYRGDYGYTF. DNA for the CDR3: TGTGCCAGCAGCTTATACAGGGGGGACTATGGCTACACCTTC.

The gene calls are TRBV4-2 and TRBJ2-5, with 8 bases fitting TRBD2. V lost 0 bases and J lost 5; bases outside the gene matches: 5. Germline-derived CDR1 and CDR2 are LGHNA and YNFKEQ. The CDR3 totals 15 residues. The CDR3 DNA follows: TGTGCCAGCAGCCAAGACAAACAGCGGGGGGAGACCCAGTACTTC. This sequence encodes CASSQDKQRGETQYF.

V and J are TRBV7-9 and TRBJ1-2; the D is unclear. The CDR3 is 12 amino acids. CDR1 and CDR2 (germline): SEHNR, FQNEAQ (reference sequence). V lost 1 base, J lost 8 bases, and 8 bases lay in between. CDR3: CASSLERVGYTF. Written as DNA, the CDR3 is TGTGCCAGCAGCTTAGAACGGGTAGGCTACACCTTC.

The J gene is TRBJ1-6, the V gene TRBV14; 8 nucleotides agree with TRBD1. The germline V gene has CDR1 SGHDN and CDR2 FVKESK. The CDR3 is 15 residues long. V lost 2 bases to trimming and J lost 5 bases; unmatched junction nucleotides: 2. CDR3 coding DNA: TGTGCCAGCAGCCAAAGGACAGGGAATAATTCACCCCTCCACTTT. Encoded protein: CASSQRTGNNSPLHF.

The chain carries TRBV7-9 and TRBJ1-5; 8 bases are a match to TRBD1. The junction had 6 bases not matched to a gene; V was cut back by 3 bases and J by 5 bases. The CDR3 sequence is 15 residues long. The germline CDR1 and CDR2 sequences are SEHNR and FQNEAQ (reference sequence). In nucleotides, the CDR3 is TGTGCCAGCAGCTTCTACAGGGGGGCTGATCAGCCCCAGCATTTT. As protein: CASSFYRGADQPQHF. Looking up the rest from reference TRBV7-9 and TRBJ1-5 gives the full variable domain: DTGVSQNPRHKITKRGQNVTFRCDPISEHNRLYWYRQTLGQGPEFLTYFQNEAQLEKSRLLSDRFSAERPKGSFSTLEIQRTEQGDSAMYLCASSFYRGADQPQHFGDGTRLSIL.

The chain is built from TRBV30 and TRBJ1-4; 7 nucleotides match TRBD1. This CDR3 contains 14 residues. J lost 3 bases, V lost 7 bases, and 8 bases had no gene match. Per germline, CDR1 GTSNPN and CDR2 SVGIG (reference sequence). The CDR3 DNA reads as TGTGCCTTCGGGACAGTCTTATCTAATGAAAAACTGTTTTTT. It codes for CAFGTVLSNEKLFF.

This clone was detected only a few times. The CDR3 reads CAWSVYGEAFF. Written as DNA, the CDR3 is TGTGCCTGGAGTGTATACGGTGAAGCTTTCTTT. The chain has TRBV30 and TRBJ1-1; D call uncertain. Germline loops: CDR1 GTSNPN, CDR2 SVGIG (reference sequence). The CDR3 has 11 residues. The V end was cut by 0 bases, the J end by 7 bases, with 6 bases between.

The V gene is TRBV23-1, the J gene TRBJ2-7; 7 bases fit TRBD1. TRBV23-1 is labeled an ORF, and its function is uncertain. J was trimmed by 3 bases and V by 6 bases; bases with no gene match: 17. The length of the CDR3 is 17 residues. As DNA, the CDR3 is TGCGCCAGCAGCCGAATTAAAACAGGGGATTATCTCTACGAGCAGTACTTC. Amino acids: CASSRIKTGDYLYEQYF.

V is TRBV27 and J is TRBJ1-1; D remains unclear. Looked up from germline, CDR1 is MNHEY and CDR2 is SMNVEV (reference sequence). This CDR3 spans 13 amino acids. V was trimmed by 3 bases and J by 1 base, leaving 6 bases between them. As DNA, the CDR3 is TGTGCCAGCAGTTTCGTCCGGAACACTGAAGCTTTCTTT. Translating it yields CASSFVRNTEAFF.

The chain couples TRBV18 to TRBJ1-1; perhaps TRBD1 as D (6 bases). CDR3 length: 16 residues. The V end was cut by 3 bases, the J end by 1 base, with 15 bases between. CDR1 KGHSH and CDR2 LQKENI come from the germline V gene. The CDR3 DNA sequence: TGTGCCAGCTCACCTTTTCGTGTGGGGGCGAACACTGAAGCTTTCTTT. Translating gives CASSPFRVGANTEAFF.

The CDR3 nucleotides are TGCGCCAGCAGCTTGGTGGGGGCTTTTATGACCTACGAGCAGTACTTC. As protein: CASSLVGAFMTYEQYF. The V call is TRBV5-1, the J call TRBJ2-7; D may be TRBD1 (6 bases). CDR3 length equals 16 residues. V lost 0 bases, J lost 2 bases, and 15 bases lay in between. The germline V gene encodes CDR1 SGHRS and CDR2 YFSETQ.

The rearrangement joins TRBV6-2 or TRBV6-3 to TRBJ2-2; the match to TRBD1 covers 7 bases. V was clipped by 6 bases and J by 0 bases; unmatched bases: 10. The germline V gene encodes CDR1 MNHEY and CDR2 SVGEGT. CDR3 length equals 17 residues. The chain's CDR3 is CASSHRGQRSNTGELFF. Written as DNA, the CDR3 is TGTGCCAGCAGCCACAGGGGCCAGCGGTCGAACACCGGGGAGCTGTTTTTT.

This clone was observed a single time. The rearrangement links TRBV4-1 to TRBJ1-1; possibly TRBD1 for D (6 bases). This CDR3 spans 16 amino acids. Germline values: CDR1 MGHRA, CDR2 YSYEKL. Trimming cost V 4 bases and J 0 bases, with 15 bases left between them. CDR3 nucleotide sequence: TGCGCCAGCAGCCCAGGCGGGGGGGCGGTGAACACTGAAGCTTTCTTT. It encodes CASSPGGGAVNTEAFF.

The gene calls are TRBV6-5 and TRBJ2-7, with 12 bases aligning to TRBD1. Looked up from germline, CDR1 is MNHEY and CDR2 is SVGAGI. V lost 6 bases, J lost 7 bases, and 7 bases stayed unmatched. The CDR3 covers 14 residues. CDR3 sequence reads: CASSSGQGAWEQYF. For the CDR3, the DNA is TGTGCCAGCAGCTCGGGACAGGGGGCCTGGGAGCAGTACTTC.

This clone has just one count. The chain combines TRBV3-1 (or the pseudogene TRBV3-2) with TRBJ1-1, with 7 bases matching TRBD1. The length of the CDR3 is 13 residues. Germline values: CDR1 LGHDT, CDR2 YNNKEL (reference sequence). With 2 bases clipped from V and 11 bases from J, the junction kept 8 bases outside the gene matches. CDR3 in amino acids: CASSQSVQGVAFF. As DNA, the CDR3 is TGTGCCAGCAGCCAAAGTGTTCAGGGGGTCGCTTTCTTT.

V and J are TRBV11-2 and TRBJ2-7; possible D gene TRBD1, 6 bases. V lost 5 bases and J lost 2, with 13 bases in between. The CDR3 runs to 14 residues. Germline V gene sequence: CDR1 SGHAT, CDR2 FQNNGV. As DNA, the CDR3 is TGTGCCAGCAGCACGGGACATACTACCTACGAGCAGTACTTC. Encoded protein: CASSTGHTTYEQYF.

This sequence joins TRBV5-8 and TRBJ1-2, with 8 bases lining up with TRBD1. Trimming removed 4 bases from V and 0 bases from J; junction bases left unmatched: 11. In germline, CDR1 is SGHTS, CDR2 YDEGEE. The CDR3 runs 17 residues. As DNA, the CDR3 is TGTGCCAGCAGCCTACACTGGGGGACAGGAGCTAACTATGGCTACACCTTC. It yields the protein CASSLHWGTGANYGYTF.